This T cell receptor beta chain was sequenced during a study of shared clonotypes between healthy human individuals. V dropped 1 base and J dropped 2 bases, with 9 bases sitting between them. Germline values: CDR1 SGHDN, CDR2 FVKESK. This CDR3 comprises 16 residues. The table came from immunoSEQ multiplex PCR; TCRdb's copy has only in-frame clones and leaves some out. Of roughly 2.6 million clones listed, around 90% were seen once; the top ten hold roughly 0.15%. Turning to this clone: No antigen is known for it.

Both subsets, CD45RA+ naive and CD45RA-negative memory, were split from the CD4+ cells. Whole-study results and caveats: Sequencing of the sorted subsets was shown by rarefaction to be incomplete despite large depth. It was expected that sequencing depth would affect clonotype sharing among donors. Naive subsets generally exceeded memory subsets in estimated richness.

This chain connects TRBV14 to TRBJ1-6; no firm D call. Sequences were obtained from naive CD4+ T cells sorted from blood. The subset is: CD45RA+ positively selected. The receptor comes from a man between 18 and 35 years old in good health. The CDR3 bases are TGTGCCAGCAGCCAAGGCGGGAGACCCTATAATTCACCCCTCCACTTT. This codes for CASSQGGRPYNSPLHF.